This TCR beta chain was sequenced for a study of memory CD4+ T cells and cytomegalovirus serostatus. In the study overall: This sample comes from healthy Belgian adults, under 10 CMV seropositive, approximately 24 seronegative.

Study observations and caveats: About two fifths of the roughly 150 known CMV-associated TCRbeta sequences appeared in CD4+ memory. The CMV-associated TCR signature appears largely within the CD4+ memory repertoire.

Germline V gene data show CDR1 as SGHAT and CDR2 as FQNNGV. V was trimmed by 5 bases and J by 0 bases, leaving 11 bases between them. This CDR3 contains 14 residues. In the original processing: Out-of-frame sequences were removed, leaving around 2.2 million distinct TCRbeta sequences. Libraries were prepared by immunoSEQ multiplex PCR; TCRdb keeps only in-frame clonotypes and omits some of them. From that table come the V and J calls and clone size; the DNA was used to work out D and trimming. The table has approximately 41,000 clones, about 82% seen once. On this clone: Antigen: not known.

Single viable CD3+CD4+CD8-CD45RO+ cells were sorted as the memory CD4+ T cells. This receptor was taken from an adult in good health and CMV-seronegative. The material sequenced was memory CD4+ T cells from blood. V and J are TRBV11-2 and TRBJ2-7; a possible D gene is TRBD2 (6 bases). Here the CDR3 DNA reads TGTGCCAGCAGCCGCCGCGGGAACTCCTACGAGCAGTACTTC. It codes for CASSRRGNSYEQYF.